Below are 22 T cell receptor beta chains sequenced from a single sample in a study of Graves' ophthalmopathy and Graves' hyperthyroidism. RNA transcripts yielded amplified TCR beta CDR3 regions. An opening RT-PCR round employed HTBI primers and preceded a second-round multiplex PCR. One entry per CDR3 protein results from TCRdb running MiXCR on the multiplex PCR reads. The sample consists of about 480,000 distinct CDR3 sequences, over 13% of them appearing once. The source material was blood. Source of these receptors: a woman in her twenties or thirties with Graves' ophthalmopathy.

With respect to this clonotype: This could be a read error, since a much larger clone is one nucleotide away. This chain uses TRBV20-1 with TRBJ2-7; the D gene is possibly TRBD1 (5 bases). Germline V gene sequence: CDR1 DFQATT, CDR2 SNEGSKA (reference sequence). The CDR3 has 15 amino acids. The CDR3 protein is CSSRSDRTPTYEQYF. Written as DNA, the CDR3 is TGCAGTTCTAGGTCGGATAGGACACCAACCTACGAGCAGTACTTC.

The DNA for the CDR3 is TGTGCCACCAGTGATCCCGGACGGTCCGAGCAGTACTTC. Protein sequence: CATSDPGRSEQYF. This chain uses TRBV24-1 with TRBJ2-7; D gene ambiguous. Trimming removed 3 bases from V and 6 bases from J, with 11 bases in between. This CDR3 spans 13 amino acids. Germline CDR1 is KGHDR and CDR2 is SFDVKD.

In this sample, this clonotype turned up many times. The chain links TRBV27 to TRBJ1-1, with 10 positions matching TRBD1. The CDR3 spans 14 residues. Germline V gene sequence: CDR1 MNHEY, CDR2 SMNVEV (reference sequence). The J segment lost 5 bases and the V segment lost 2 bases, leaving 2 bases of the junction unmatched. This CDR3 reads CASSLDRGPTEAFF. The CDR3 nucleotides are TGTGCCAGCAGTTTAGACAGGGGGCCTACTGAAGCTTTCTTT.

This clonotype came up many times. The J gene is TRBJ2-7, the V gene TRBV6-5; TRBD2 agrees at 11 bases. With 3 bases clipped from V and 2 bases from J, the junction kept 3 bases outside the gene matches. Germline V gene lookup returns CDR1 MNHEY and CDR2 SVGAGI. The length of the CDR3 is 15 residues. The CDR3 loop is CASSYTSGGPYEQYF. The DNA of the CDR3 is TGTGCCAGCAGTTATACTAGCGGGGGACCCTACGAGCAGTACTTC.

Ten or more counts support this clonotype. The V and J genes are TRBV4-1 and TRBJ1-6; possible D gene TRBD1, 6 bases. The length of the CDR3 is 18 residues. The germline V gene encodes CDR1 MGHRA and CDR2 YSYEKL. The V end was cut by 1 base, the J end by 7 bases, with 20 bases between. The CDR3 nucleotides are TGCGCCAGCAGCCAAGCCGGGGGCGGGGGCGTTTGGAATTCACCCCTCCACTTT. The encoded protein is CASSQAGGGGVWNSPLHF.

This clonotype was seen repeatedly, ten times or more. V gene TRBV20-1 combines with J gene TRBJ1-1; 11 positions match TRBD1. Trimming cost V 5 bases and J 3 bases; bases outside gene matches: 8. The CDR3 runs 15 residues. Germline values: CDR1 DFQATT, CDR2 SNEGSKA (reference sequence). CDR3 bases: TGCAGTGCTGGCGGGACAGGGGGAGAAGACACTGAAGCTTTCTTT. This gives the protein CSAGGTGGEDTEAFF.

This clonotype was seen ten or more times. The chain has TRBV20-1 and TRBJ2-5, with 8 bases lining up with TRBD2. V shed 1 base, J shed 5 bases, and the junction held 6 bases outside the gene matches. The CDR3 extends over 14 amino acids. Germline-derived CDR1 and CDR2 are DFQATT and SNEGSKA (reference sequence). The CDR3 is CSARGAGAGETQYF. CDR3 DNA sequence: TGCAGTGCTAGAGGAGCGGGAGCGGGGGAGACCCAGTACTTC.

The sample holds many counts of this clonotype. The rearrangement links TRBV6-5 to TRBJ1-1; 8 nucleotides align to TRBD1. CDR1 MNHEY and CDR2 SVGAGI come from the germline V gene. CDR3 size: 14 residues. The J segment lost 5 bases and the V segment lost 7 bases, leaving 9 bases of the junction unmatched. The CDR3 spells CASNINRGRTEAFF. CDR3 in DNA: TGTGCCAGCAATATTAACAGGGGGAGGACTGAAGCTTTCTTT.

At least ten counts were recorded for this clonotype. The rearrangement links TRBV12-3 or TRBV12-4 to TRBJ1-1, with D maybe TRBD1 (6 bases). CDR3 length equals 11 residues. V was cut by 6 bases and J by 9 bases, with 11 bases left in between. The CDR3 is CASSGRGKAFF. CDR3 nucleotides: TGTGCCAGCAGCGGGAGGGGGAAAGCTTTCTTT.

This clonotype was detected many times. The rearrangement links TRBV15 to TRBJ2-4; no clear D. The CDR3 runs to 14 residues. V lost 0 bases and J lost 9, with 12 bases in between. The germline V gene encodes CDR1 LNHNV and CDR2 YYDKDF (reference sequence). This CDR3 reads CATSRERFWGIQYF. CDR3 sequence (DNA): TGTGCCACCAGCAGAGAACGGTTTTGGGGCATTCAGTACTTC.

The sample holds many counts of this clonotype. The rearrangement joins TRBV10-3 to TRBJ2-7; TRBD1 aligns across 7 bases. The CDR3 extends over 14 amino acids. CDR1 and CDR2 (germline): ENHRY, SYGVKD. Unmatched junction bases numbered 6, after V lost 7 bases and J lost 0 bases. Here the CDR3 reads CAINGQDNSYEQYF. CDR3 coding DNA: TGTGCCATCAACGGACAGGACAACTCCTACGAGCAGTACTTC.

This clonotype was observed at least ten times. The CDR3 nucleotides read TGTGCCAGCAGGGGACTGACCGAGACCCAGTACTTC. Translated: CASRGLTETQYF. The chain uses TRBV2 and TRBJ2-5; weak D call: TRBD2 (6 bases). Germline CDR1 SNHLY, CDR2 FYNNEI. There are 12 residues in the CDR3. Trimming shortened V by 6 bases and J by 5 bases, and 10 bases separated the two germline ends.

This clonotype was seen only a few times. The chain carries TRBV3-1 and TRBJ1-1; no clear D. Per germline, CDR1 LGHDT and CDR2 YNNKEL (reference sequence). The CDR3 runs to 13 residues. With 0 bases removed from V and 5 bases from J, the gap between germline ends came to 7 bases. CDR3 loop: CASSQEGGTEAFF. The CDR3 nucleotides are TGTGCCAGCAGCCAAGAAGGTGGAACTGAAGCTTTCTTT.

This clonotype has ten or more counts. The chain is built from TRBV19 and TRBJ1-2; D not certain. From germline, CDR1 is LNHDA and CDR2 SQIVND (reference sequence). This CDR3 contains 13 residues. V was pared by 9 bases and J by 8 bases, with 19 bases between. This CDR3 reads CASLAEGLSGYTF. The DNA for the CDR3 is TGTGCCAGCTTGGCGGAAGGGCTGAGCGGCTACACCTTC.

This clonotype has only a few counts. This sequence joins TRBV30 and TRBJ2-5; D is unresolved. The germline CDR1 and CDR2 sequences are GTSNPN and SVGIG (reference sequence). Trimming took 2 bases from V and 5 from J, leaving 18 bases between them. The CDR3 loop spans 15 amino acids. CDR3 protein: CAWSSRQAFWETQYF. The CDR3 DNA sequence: TGTGCCTGGAGTAGTCGGCAGGCCTTTTGGGAGACCCAGTACTTC.

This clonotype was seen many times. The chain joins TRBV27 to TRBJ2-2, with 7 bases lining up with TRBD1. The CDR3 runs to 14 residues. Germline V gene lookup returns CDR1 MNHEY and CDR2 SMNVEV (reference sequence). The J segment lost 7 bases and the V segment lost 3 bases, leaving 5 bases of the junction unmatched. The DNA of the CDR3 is TGTGCCAGCAGTTTTGACAGGGACGACGGGGAGCTGTTTTTT. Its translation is CASSFDRDDGELFF.

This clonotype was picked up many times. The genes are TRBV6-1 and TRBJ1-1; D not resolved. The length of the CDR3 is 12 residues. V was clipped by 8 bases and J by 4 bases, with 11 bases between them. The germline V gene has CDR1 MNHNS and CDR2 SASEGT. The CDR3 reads CASPESGTEAFF. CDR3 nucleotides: TGTGCCAGCCCCGAAAGTGGCACTGAAGCTTTCTTT.

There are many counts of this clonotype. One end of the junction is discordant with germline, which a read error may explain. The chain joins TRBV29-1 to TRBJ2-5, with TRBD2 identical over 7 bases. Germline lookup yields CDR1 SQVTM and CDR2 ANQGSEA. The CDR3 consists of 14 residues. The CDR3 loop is CSVEVGGEGETQYF. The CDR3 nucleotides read TGTAGCGTTGAAGTAGGCGGGGAGGGAGAGACCCAGTACTTC.

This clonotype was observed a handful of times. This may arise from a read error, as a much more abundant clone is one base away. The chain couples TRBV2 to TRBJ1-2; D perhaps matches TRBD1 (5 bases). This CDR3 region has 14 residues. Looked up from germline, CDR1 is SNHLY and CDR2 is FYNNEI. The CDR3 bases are TGTGCCCAAAAAAAGGGCGGGGGAACGGATGGCTACGCCTTC. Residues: CAQKKGGGTDGYAF.

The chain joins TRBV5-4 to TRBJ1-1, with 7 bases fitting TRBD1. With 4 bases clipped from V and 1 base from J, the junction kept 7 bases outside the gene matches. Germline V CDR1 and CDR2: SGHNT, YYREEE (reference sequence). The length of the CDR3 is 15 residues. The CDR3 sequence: CASSTRQGQNTEAFF. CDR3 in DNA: TGTGCCAGCAGCACAAGACAGGGTCAGAACACTGAAGCTTTCTTT.

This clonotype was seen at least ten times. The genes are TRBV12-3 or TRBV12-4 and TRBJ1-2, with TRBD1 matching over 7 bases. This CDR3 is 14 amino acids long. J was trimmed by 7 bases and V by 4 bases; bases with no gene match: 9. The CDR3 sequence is CASSSPGQGGGYTF. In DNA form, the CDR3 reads TGTGCCAGCAGTTCCCCGGGGCAGGGGGGTGGCTACACCTTC.

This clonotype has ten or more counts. In DNA, the CDR3 is TGCAGTGCTAATCCGCCCAGACTAGCGGGAGCCCTGTACCAAGAGACCCAGTACTTC. Its translation: CSANPPRLAGALYQETQYF. The chain carries TRBV20-1 and TRBJ2-5, with 12 bases fitting TRBD2. CDR1 is DFQATT and CDR2 is SNEGSKA in the germline V gene (reference sequence). This CDR3 region has 19 residues. V lost 4 bases to trimming and J lost 0 bases; unmatched junction nucleotides: 15.